This TCR beta chain came from a study of cytomegalovirus exposure and HLA in healthy donors. Study as a whole: Early on, a data release was issued that held some 91 million unique TCRs from HLA-typed donors. General study findings and limits: It is likely that the observed cluster of highly shared sequence variants was a sequencing artifact. Through in vitro validation, a few CMV-associated chains were shown to be specific for CMV antigens.

Worth noting for this clone: The antigen is not known.

Germline V gene sequence: CDR1 SGHRS, CDR2 YFSETQ. The CDR3 spans 13 residues. V dropped 10 bases and J dropped 7; count of bases not matched to a gene: 10. PCR amplification relied on 60 Vbeta primers (plus 13 Jbeta primers). TCRdb's copy holds only in-frame clones and misses some; the assay was immunoSEQ multiplex PCR. The data contain approximately 100,000 clones, 73% of them seen just once; the ten biggest clones take up around 8%. The receptor was derived from a man in his forties in good health and CMV-seronegative. Sequencing used PBMCs. The V gene is TRBV5-1, the J gene TRBJ2-2; 7 bases agree with TRBD1. This CDR3 is CACGQVELGELFF. For the CDR3, the DNA is TGCGCCTGCGGACAGGTTGAACTCGGGGAGCTGTTTTTT.